Listed below are T cell receptor beta chains from one sample, sequenced in a study of alternative splicing in chronic myeloid leukemia remission. One entry per CDR3 protein, without DNA, is what TCRdb gives after re-calling the bulk RNA-seq reads. This listing includes around 90 distinct CDR3 sequences. The sample here was PBMCs or total blood leukocytes (not recorded which), taken at diagnosis. The receptors were sampled from an adult with chronic myeloid leukemia. Each CDR3 is given with its conserved first and last residue. Each record gives: V gene, J gene, CDR3 protein.

TRBV2	TRBJ1-1	CASSEGLRGVEEAFF
TRBV20-1	TRBJ2-3	CSADGTGSTDTQYF
TRBV7-3	TRBJ2-2	CASSPSALAGGTGELFF
TRBV4-1	TRBJ1-6	CASSLAGGGDSPLHF
TRBV12-3/TRBV12-4	TRBJ2-3	CASLSSGGAADTQYF
TRBV27	TRBJ1-2	CASSPTVNYGYTF
TRBV20-1	TRBJ2-3	CSATARVAGTDTQYF